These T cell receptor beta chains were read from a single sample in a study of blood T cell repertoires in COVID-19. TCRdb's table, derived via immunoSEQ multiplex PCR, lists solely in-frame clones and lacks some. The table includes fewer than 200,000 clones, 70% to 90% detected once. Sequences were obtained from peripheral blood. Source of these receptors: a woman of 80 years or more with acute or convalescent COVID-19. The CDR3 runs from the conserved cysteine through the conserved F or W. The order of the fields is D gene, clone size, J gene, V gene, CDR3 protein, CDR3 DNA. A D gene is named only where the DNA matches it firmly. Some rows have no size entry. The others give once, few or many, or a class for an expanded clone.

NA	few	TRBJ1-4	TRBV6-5	CASSYRESEKLFF	TGTGCCAGCAGTTACCGGGAGAGCGAAAAACTGTTTTTT
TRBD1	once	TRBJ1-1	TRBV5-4	CASSLDNRGMNTEAFF	TGTGCCAGCAGCTTGGATAACAGGGGGATGAACACTGAAGCTTTCTTT
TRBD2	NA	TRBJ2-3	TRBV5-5	CASSWRGSGNPDTQYF	TGTGCCAGCAGCTGGCGGGGTAGCGGGAACCCAGATACGCAGTATTTT
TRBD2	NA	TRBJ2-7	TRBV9	CASSGHLGTSLDEQYF	TGTGCCAGCAGCGGACACCTCGGGACTAGCTTGGACGAGCAGTACTTC
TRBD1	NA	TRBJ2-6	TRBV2	CASSEKVGQGAAGANVLTF	TGTGCCAGCAGTGAAAAGGTCGGGCAGGGGGCAGCTGGGGCCAACGTCCTGACTTTC
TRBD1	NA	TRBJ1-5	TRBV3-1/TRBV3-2	CASSQGGTARNQPQHF	TGTGCCAGCAGCCAAGGGGGGACAGCCCGCAATCAGCCCCAGCATTTT
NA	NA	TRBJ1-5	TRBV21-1	CASSRRGQGSNQPQHF	TGTGCCAGCAGCAGAAGAGGACAGGGAAGCAATCAGCCCCAGCATTTT
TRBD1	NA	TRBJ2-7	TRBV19	CASSLRRAGGRVGYEQYF	TGTGCCAGTAGCCTCAGAAGGGCAGGGGGCAGGGTCGGCTACGAGCAGTACTTC
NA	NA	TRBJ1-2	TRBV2	CAGSDSANYGYTF	TGTGCCGGTTCAGATTCAGCTAACTATGGCTACACCTTC
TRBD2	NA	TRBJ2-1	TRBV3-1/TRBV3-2	CASSPGLAGVHEQFF	TGTGCCAGCAGCCCCGGACTAGCGGGAGTTCATGAGCAGTTCTTC
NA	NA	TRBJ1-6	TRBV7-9	CASSLGGLPNSPLHF	TGTGCCAGCAGCTTAGGGGGACTGCCTAATTCACCCCTCCACTTT
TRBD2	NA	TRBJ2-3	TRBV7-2	CASSYVPGLVPQYF	TGTGCCAGCAGCTACGTCCCGGGACTAGTACCGCAGTATTTT
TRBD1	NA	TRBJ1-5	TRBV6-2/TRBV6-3	CASSYLSSTGAQPQHF	TGTGCCAGCAGTTACTTAAGTTCGACAGGGGCTCAGCCCCAGCATTTT
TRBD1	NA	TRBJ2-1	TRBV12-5	CASGWSGTVSSYNEQFF	TGTGCTAGTGGTTGGTCAGGGACAGTTAGCTCCTACAATGAGCAGTTCTTC
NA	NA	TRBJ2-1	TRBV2	CASTADNEQFF	TGTGCCAGCACCGCGGACAATGAGCAGTTCTTC
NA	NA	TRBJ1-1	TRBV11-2	CASSFTGPEAFF	TGTGCCAGCAGCTTTACAGGTCCTGAAGCTTTCTTT
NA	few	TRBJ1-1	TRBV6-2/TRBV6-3	CASSDRYTEAFF	TGTGCCAGCAGTGACAGATACACTGAAGCTTTCTTT
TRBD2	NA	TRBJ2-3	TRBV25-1	CASRRTSGRVTDTQYF	TGTGCCAGCAGGAGGACTAGCGGGAGAGTTACAGATACGCAGTATTTT
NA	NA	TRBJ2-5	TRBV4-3	CASSGQFQETQYF	TGCGCCAGCAGCGGACAGTTTCAAGAGACCCAGTACTTC
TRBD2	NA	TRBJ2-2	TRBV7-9	CASSIAMGDGLAFNTGELFF	TGTGCCAGCAGCATCGCCATGGGGGACGGACTAGCCTTTAACACCGGGGAGCTGTTTTTT
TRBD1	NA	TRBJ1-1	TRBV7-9	CASSIQGVNTEAFF	TGTGCCAGCAGCATACAGGGGGTTAACACTGAAGCTTTCTTT
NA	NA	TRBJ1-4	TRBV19	CASKRGSREKLFF	TGTGCCAGTAAAAGGGGGAGTAGGGAAAAACTGTTTTTT
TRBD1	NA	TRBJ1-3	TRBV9	CASSLQGPGGNTIYF	TGTGCCAGCAGCTTACAGGGGCCTGGGGGAAACACCATATATTTT
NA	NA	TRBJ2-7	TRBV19	CASSIAEIAPYEQYF	TGTGCCAGTAGTATAGCCGAGATCGCCCCCTACGAGCAGTACTTC
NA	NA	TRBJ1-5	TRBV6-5	CASSPGGSGNQPQHF	TGTGCCAGCAGCCCCGGGGGGTCGGGCAATCAGCCCCAGCATTTT
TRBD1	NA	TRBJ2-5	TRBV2	CASSSDRGETQYF	TGTGCCAGCAGCTCGGACAGGGGCGAGACCCAGTACTTC
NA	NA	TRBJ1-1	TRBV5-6	CASSLVRRGEAFF	TGTGCCAGCAGCTTGGTTCGGCGGGGTGAAGCTTTCTTT
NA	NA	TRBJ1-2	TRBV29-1	CSVDEGAYGYTF	TGCAGCGTTGATGAGGGAGCCTATGGCTACACCTTC
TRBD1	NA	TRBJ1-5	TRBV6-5	CASRGTGRNQPQHF	TGTGCCAGCAGGGGGACAGGGCGCAATCAGCCCCAGCATTTT
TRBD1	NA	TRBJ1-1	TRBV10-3	CATQGGNTEAFF	TGTGCCACGCAGGGGGGGAACACTGAAGCTTTCTTT
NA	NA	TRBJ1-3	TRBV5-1	CASSLALGGNTIYF	TGCGCCAGCAGCTTAGCTCTTGGTGGAAACACCATATATTTT
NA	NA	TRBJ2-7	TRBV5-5	CASSYFPGVYEQYF	TGTGCCAGCAGCTACTTTCCCGGGGTGTACGAGCAGTACTTC
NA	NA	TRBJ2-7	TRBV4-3	CASSRYDSYEQYF	TGCGCCAGCAGCCGCTATGATTCCTACGAGCAGTACTTC
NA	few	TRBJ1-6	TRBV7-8	CASRLMGAQSSYNSPLHF	TGTGCCAGCCGACTGATGGGGGCTCAGAGCTCCTATAATTCACCCCTCCACTTT
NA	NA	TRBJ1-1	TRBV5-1	CASSPELGVGTEAFF	TGCGCCAGCAGCCCGGAATTGGGCGTCGGCACTGAAGCTTTCTTT
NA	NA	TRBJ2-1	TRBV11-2	CASSRERSSYNEQFF	TGTGCCAGCAGCAGGGAGCGAAGCTCCTACAATGAGCAGTTCTTC
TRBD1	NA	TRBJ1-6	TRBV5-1	CASSEQGLPLHF	TGCGCCAGCAGCGAACAGGGGTTGCCCCTCCACTTT
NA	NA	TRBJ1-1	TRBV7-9	CASSSQQGGTEAFF	TGTGCCAGCAGTTCACAACAGGGCGGCACTGAAGCTTTCTTT
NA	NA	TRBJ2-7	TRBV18	CASSPVGERHEQYF	TGTGCCAGCTCCCCGGTAGGGGAACGCCACGAGCAGTACTTC
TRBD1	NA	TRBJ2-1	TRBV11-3	CASSLTGAYNEQFF	TGTGCCAGCAGCTTAACAGGGGCTTACAATGAGCAGTTCTTC
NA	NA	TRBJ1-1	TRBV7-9	CASSAREVTEAFF	TGTGCCAGCAGCGCGAGGGAGGTGACTGAAGCTTTCTTT
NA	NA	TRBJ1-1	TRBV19	CATRGTEAFF	TGTGCCACACGAGGGACTGAAGCTTTCTTT
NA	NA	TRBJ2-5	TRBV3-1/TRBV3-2	CASSQGRVEVRETQYF	TGTGCCAGCAGCCAAGGACGGGTAGAGGTTCGGGAGACCCAGTACTTC
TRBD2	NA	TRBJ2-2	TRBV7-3	CASSLGVAGRAGELFF	TGTGCCAGCAGCTTAGGGGTAGCGGGGCGCGCCGGGGAGCTGTTTTTT
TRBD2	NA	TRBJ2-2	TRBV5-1	CASSLGLAEQRTGELFF	TGCGCCAGCAGCTTGGGACTAGCGGAGCAGAGGACCGGGGAGCTGTTTTTT
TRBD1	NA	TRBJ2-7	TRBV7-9	CASSSRQGNYEQYF	TGTGCCAGCAGCTCTAGACAGGGGAACTACGAGCAGTACTTC
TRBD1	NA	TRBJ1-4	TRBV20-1	CSASGAHQQGEKLFF	TGCAGTGCTAGTGGGGCCCACCAACAGGGGGAAAAACTGTTTTTT
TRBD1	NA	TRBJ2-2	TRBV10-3	CAISIDRGDTGELFF	TGTGCCATCAGTATAGACAGGGGGGACACCGGGGAGCTGTTTTTT
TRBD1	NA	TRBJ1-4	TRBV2	CASSYRQGRNEKLFF	TGTGCCAGCAGTTACAGACAGGGACGTAATGAAAAACTGTTTTTT
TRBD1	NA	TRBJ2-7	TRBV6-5	CASSYTGTGVNEQYF	TGTGCCAGCAGTTATACCGGGACAGGGGTCAACGAGCAGTACTTC
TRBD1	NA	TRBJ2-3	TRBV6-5	CASSHAGTGADTQYF	TGTGCCAGCAGTCACGCCGGGACAGGGGCAGATACGCAGTATTTT
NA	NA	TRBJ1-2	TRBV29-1	CSVEDLFGYTF	TGCAGCGTTGAAGATCTATTCGGCTACACCTTC
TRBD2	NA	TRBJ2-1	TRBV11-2	CASSWGLAGGRGNEQFF	TGTGCCAGCAGCTGGGGACTAGCGGGAGGGCGCGGCAATGAGCAGTTCTTC